This T cell receptor (beta chain) was captured by sequencing in a study of identical twins. Findings and limits, study-wide: Cord blood's abundant beta clonotypes had fewer insertions, unlike memory repertoires. Less excess twin sharing appeared in beta out-of-frame sequences. Invariant T cells like MAIT and iNKT could partly confound the zero-insertion analyses.

MiXCR, applied by TCRdb to the 5' RACE reads, yields one record per CDR3 protein. The sample has about 500,000 distinct CDR3 sequences, roughly 13% seen once. In regard to this clonotype: The antigen is not known.

V was cut by 0 bases and J by 4 bases, with 12 bases left in between. The CDR3 is made up of 15 amino acids. The V gene's germline CDR1 is SEHNR and CDR2 FQNEAQ (reference sequence). These data also formed part of another study, on yellow fever vaccine responses in identical twins.

The TCR originated in a woman between 18 and 29 years old in good health. Input material: CD4+ T cells sorted from blood. The chain recombines TRBV7-9 with TRBJ2-5; D may be TRBD1 (6 bases). The chain's CDR3 is CASSLAVGQGETQYF. CDR3 DNA sequence: TGTGCCAGCAGCTTAGCGGTGGGACAAGGAGAGACCCAGTACTTC. The full variable domain, in which reference TRBV7-9 and TRBJ2-5 provide the parts outside the CDR3, is DTGVSQNPRHKITKRGQNVTFRCDPISEHNRLYWYRQTLGQGPEFLTYFQNEAQLEKSRLLSDRFSAERPKGSFSTLEIQRTEQGDSAMYLCASSLAVGQGETQYFGPGTRLLVL.